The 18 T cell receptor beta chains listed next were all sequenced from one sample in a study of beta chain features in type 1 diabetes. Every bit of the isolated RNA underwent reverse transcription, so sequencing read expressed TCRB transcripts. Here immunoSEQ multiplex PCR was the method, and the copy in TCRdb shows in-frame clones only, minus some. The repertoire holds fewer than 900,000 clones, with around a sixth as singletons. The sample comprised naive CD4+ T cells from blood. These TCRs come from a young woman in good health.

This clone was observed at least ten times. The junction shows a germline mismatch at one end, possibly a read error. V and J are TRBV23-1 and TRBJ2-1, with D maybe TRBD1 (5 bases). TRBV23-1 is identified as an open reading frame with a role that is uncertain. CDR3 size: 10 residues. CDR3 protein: CASRAAGQIF. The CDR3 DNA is TGCGCCAGCAGGGCGGCAGGGCAGATCTTC.

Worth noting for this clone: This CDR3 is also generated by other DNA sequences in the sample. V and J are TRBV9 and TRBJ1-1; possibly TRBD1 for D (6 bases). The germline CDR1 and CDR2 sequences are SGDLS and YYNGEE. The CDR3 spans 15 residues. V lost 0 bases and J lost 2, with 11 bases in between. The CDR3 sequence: CASSVDPGTNTEAFF. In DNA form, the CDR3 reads TGTGCCAGCAGCGTAGACCCAGGGACAAACACTGAAGCTTTCTTT.

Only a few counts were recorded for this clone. CDR3 residues: CASSFLQVPDTQYF. The CDR3 DNA sequence: TGTGCCAGCAGCTTTTTGCAGGTTCCAGATACGCAGTATTTT. V is TRBV11-1 and J is TRBJ2-3; D is undetermined. Germline CDR1 and CDR2: SGHAT and FQDESV (reference sequence). V lost 3 bases and J lost 4, with 11 bases in between. This CDR3 has 14 residues.

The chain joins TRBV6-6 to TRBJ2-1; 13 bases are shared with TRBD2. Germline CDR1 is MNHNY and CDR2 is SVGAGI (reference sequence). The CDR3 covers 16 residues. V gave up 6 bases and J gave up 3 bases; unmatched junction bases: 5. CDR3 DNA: TGTGCCAGCAGCCAACGGACTAGCGGGAGCTACAATGAGCAGTTCTTC. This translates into CASSQRTSGSYNEQFF.

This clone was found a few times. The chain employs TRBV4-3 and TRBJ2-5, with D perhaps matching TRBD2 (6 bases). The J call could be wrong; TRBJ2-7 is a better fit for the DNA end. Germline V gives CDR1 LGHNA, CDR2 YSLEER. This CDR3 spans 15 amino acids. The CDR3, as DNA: TGCGCCAGCAGCCAAAGTGTGACTAGGCCCTACGAGCAGTACTTC. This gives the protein CASSQSVTRPYEQYF.

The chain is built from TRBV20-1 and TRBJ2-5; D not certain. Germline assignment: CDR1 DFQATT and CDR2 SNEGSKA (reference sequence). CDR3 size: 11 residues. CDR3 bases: TGCGGGGTCGTACAGCAAGAGACCCAGTACTTC. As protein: CGVVQQETQYF.

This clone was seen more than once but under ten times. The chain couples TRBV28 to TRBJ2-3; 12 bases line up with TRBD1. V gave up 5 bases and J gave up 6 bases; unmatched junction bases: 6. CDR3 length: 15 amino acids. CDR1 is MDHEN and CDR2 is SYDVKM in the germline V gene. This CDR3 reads CASSGTGGAGDTQYF. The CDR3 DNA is TGTGCCAGCAGTGGGACAGGGGGCGCAGGGGATACGCAGTATTTT.

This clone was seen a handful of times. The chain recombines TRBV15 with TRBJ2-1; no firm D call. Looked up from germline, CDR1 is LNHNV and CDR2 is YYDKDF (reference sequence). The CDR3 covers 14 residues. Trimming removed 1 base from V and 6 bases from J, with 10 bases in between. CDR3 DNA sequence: TGTGCCACCAGCAGAGGTACTCTCTTCAATGAGCAGTTCTTC. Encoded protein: CATSRGTLFNEQFF.

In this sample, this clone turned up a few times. The CDR3 protein is CASSLGAGGLNTGELFF. As DNA, the CDR3 is TGCGCCAGCAGCTTGGGGGCCGGAGGGCTGAACACCGGGGAGCTGTTTTTT. The gene calls are TRBV5-1 and TRBJ2-2; D is possibly TRBD2 (6 bases). The CDR3 totals 17 residues. Trimming stripped 0 bases from V and 1 base from J, with 13 bases between. The germline gives CDR1 SGHRS, CDR2 YFSETQ.

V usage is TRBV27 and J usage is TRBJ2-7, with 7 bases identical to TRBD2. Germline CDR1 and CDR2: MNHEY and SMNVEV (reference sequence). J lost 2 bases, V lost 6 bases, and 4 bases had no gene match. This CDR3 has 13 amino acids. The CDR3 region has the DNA TGTGCCAGCAGGGCTAGCGGTACCTACGAGCAGTACTTC. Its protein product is CASRASGTYEQYF.

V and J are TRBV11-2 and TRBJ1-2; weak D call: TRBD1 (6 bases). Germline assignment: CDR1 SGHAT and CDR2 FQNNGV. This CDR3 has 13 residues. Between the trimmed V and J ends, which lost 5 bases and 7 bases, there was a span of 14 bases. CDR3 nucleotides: TGTGCCAGCAGCGAAAACAGGGATTCTGGCTACACCTTC. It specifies CASSENRDSGYTF.

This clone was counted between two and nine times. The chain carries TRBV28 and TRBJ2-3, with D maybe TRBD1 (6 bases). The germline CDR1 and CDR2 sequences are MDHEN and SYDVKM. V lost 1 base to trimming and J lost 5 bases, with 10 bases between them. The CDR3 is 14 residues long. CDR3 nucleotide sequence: TGTGCCAGCAGTTTATTGCTCAGGGGAGATACGCAGTATTTT. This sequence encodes CASSLLLRGDTQYF.

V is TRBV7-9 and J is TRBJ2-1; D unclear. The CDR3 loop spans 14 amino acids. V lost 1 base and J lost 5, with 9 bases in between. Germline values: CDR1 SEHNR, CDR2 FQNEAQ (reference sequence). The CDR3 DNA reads TGTGCCAGCAGCTTAGAGTTCCGTAACAATGAGCAGTTCTTC. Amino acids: CASSLEFRNNEQFF.

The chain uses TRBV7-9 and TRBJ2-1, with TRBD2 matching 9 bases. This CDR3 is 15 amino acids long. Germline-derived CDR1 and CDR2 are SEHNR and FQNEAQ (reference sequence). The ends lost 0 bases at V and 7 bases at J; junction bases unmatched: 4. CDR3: CASSLARTSVNEQFF. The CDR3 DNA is TGTGCCAGCAGCTTAGCCAGGACTAGCGTGAATGAGCAGTTCTTC.

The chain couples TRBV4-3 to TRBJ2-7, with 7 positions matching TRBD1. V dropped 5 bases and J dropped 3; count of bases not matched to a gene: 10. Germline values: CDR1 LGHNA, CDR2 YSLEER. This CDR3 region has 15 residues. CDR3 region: CASSFDPGQNYEQYF. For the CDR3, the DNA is TGCGCCAGCAGCTTCGATCCGGGACAGAACTACGAGCAGTACTTC.

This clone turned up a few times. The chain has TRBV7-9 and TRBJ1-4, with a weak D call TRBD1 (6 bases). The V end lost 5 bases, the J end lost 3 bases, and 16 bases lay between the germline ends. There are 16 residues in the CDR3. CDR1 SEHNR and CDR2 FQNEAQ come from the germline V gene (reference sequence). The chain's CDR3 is CASSRMYKGANEKLFF. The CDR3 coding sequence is TGTGCCAGCAGCCGGATGTACAAGGGGGCTAATGAAAAACTGTTTTTT.

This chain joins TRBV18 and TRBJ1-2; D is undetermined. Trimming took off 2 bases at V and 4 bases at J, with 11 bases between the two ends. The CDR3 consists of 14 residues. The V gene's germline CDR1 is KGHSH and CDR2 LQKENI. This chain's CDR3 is CASSPEAAGYGYTF. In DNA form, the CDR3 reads TGTGCCAGCTCACCAGAGGCTGCTGGCTATGGCTACACCTTC.

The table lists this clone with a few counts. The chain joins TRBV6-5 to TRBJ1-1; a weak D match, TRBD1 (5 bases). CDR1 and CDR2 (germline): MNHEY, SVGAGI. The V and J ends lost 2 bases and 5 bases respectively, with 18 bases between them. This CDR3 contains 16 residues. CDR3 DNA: TGTGCCAGCAGTTACAAGGGCGCTAGGAAGGGGACTGAAGCTTTCTTT. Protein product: CASSYKGARKGTEAFF.